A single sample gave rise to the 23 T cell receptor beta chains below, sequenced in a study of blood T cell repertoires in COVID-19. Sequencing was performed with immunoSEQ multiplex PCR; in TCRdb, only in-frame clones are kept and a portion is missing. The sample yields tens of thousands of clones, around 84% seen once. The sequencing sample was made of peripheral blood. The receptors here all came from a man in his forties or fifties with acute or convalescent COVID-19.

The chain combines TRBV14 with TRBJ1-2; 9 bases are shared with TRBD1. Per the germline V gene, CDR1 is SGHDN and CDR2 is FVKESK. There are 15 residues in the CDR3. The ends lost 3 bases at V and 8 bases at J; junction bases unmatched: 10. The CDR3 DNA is TGTGCCAGCAGCCAGCGACAGGGGGATCTCGGCGGCTACACCTTC. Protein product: CASSQRQGDLGGYTF.

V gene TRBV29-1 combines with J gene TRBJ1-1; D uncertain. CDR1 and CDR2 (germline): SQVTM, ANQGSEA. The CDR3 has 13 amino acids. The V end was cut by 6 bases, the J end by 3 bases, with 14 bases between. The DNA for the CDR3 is TGCAGCGTCTCACTGACATGGGACACTGAAGCTTTCTTT. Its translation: CSVSLTWDTEAFF.

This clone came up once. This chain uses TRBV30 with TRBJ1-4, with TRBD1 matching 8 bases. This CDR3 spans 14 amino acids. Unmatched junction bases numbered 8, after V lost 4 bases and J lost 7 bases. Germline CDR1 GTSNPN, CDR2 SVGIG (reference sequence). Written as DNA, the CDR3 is TGTGCCTGGACCGGACAGGGAGTAGGTGAAAAACTGTTTTTT. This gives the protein CAWTGQGVGEKLFF.

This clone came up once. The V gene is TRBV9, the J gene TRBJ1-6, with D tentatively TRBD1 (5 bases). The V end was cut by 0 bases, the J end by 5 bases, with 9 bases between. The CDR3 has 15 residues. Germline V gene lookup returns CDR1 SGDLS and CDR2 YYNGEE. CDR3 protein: CASSVEPGNNSPLHF. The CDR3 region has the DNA TGTGCCAGCAGCGTAGAGCCAGGGAATAATTCACCCCTCCACTTT.

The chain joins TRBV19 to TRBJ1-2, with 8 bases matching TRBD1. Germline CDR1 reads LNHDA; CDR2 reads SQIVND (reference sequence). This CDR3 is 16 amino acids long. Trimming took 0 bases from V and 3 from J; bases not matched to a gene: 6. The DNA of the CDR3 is TGTGCCAGTAGTATAGATACCGGACAGGGAGACTATGGCTACACCTTC. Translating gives CASSIDTGQGDYGYTF.

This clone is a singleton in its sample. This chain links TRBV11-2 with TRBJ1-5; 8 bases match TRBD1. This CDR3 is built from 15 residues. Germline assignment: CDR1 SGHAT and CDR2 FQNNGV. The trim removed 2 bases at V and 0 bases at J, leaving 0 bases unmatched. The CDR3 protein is CASSLTGGSNQPQHF. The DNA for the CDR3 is TGTGCCAGCAGCTTAACAGGGGGTAGCAATCAGCCCCAGCATTTT.

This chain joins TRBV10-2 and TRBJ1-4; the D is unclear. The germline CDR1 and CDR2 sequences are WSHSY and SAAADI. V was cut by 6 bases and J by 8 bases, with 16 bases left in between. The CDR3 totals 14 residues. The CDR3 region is CASSYGGFREKLFF. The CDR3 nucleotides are TGCGCCAGCAGCTACGGAGGCTTTCGAGAAAAACTGTTTTTT.

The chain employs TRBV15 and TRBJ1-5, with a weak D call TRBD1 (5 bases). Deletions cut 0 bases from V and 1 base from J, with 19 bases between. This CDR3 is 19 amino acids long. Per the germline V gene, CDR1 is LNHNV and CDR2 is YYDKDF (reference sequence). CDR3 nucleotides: TGTGCCACCAGCAGAGATGGGGCAAGAGGCACAAGCAGCAATCAGCCCCAGCATTTT. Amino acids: CATSRDGARGTSSNQPQHF.

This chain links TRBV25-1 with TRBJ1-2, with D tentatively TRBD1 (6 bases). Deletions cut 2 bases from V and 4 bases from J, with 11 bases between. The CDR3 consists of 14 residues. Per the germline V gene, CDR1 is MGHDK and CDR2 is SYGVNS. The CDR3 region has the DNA TGTGCCAGCAGTGAAAAGGGGGTAGTCTATGGCTACACCTTC. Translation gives CASSEKGVVYGYTF.

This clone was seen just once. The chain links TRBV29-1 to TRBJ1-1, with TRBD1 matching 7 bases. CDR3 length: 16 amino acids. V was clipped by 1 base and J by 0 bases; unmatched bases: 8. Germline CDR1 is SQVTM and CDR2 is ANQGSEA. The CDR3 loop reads CSVEAQGKRVNTEAFF. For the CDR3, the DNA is TGCAGCGTTGAAGCACAGGGGAAAAGGGTGAACACTGAAGCTTTCTTT.

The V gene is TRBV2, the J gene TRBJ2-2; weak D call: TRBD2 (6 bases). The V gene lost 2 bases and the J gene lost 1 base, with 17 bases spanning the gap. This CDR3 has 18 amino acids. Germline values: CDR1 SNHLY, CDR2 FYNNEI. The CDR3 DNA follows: TGTGCCAGCAGTGAACCCCGGCGGGGCGGGATGAACACCGGGGAGCTGTTTTTT. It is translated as CASSEPRRGGMNTGELFF.

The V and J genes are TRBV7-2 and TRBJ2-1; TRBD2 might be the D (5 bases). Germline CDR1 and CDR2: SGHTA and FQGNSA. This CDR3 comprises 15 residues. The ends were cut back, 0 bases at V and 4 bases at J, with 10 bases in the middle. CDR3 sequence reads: CASSLAVGVYNEQFF. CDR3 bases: TGTGCCAGCAGCTTAGCCGTCGGGGTTTACAATGAGCAGTTCTTC.

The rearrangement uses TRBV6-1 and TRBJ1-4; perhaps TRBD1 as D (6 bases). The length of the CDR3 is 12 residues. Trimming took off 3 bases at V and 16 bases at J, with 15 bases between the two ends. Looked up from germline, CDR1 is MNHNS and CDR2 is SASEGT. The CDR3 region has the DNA TGTGCCAGCAGTGATTCTTCAGGGGTCGGGTTTTTT. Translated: CASSDSSGVGFF.

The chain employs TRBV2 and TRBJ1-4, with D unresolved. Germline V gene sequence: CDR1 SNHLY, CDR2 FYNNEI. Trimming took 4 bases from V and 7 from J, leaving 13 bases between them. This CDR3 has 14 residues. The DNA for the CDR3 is TGTGCCAGCAGTGTGCGGGGATTCGTTGAAAAACTGTTTTTT. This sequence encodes CASSVRGFVEKLFF. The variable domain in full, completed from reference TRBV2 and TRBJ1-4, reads EPEVTQTPSHQVTQMGQEVILRCVPISNHLYFYWYRQILGQKVEFLVSFYNNEISEKSEIFDDQFSVERPDGSNFTLKIRSTKLEDSAMYFCASSVRGFVEKLFFGSGTQLSVL.

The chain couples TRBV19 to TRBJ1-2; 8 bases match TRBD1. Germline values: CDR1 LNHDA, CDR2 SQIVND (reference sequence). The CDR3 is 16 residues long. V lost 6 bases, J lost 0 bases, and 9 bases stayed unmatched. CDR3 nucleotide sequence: TGTGCCAGTAGCCGACAGGGGACAACTTCTAACTATGGCTACACCTTC. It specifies CASSRQGTTSNYGYTF.

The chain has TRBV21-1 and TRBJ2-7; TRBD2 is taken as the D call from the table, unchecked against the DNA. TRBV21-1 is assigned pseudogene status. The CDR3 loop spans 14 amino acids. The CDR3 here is CASSKEEGSGEQYF. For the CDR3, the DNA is TGTGCCAGCAGCAAAGAGGAGGGGTCGGGAGAGCAGTACTTC.

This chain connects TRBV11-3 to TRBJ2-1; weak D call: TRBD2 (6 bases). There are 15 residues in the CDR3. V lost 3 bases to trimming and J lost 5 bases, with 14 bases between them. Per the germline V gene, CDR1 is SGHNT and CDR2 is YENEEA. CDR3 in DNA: TGTGCCAGCAGCTTTGGGGGGTCCGGTGACAATGAGCAGTTCTTC. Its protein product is CASSFGGSGDNEQFF.

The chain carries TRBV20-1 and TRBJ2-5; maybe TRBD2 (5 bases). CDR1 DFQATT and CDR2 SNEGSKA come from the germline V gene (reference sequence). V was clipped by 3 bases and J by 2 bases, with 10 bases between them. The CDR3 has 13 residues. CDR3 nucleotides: TGCAGTGCTAGTACGACGGGGCAAGAGACCCAGTACTTC. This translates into CSASTTGQETQYF.

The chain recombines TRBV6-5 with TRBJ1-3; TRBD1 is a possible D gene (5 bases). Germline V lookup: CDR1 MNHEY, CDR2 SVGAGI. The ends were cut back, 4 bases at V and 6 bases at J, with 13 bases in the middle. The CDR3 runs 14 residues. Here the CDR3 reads CASSSLSGVNTIYF. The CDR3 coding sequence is TGTGCCAGCAGTTCCCTCTCGGGGGTAAACACCATATATTTT.

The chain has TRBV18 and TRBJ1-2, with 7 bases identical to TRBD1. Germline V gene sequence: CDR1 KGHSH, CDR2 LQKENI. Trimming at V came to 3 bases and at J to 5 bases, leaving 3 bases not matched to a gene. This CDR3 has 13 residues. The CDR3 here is CASSPDRQYGYTF. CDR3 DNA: TGTGCCAGCTCACCGGACAGGCAATATGGCTACACCTTC. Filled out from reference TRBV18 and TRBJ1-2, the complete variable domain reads NAGVMQNPRHLVRRRGQEARLRCSPMKGHSHVYWYRQLPEEGLKFMVYLQKENIIDESGMPKERFSAEFPKEGPSILRIQQVVRGDSAAYFCASSPDRQYGYTFGSGTRLTVV.

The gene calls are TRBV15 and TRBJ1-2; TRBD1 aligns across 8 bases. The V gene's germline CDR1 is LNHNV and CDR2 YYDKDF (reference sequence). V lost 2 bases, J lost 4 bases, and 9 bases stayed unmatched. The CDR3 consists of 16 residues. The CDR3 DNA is TGTGCCACCAGCAGATACCGGGACAGGCCGTCCTATGGCTACACCTTC. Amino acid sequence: CATSRYRDRPSYGYTF.

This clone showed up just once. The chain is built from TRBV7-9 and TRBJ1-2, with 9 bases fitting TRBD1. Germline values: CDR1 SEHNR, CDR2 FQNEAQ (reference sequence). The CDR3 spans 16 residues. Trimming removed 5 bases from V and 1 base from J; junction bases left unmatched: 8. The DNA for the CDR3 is TGTGCCAGCAGCGGGACAGGGACATGGAATAACTATGGCTACACCTTC. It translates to CASSGTGTWNNYGYTF.

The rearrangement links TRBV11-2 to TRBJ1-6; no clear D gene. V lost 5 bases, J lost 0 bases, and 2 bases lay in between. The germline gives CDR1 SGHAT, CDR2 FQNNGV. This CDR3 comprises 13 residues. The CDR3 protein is CASSRSYNSPLHF. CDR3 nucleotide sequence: TGTGCCAGCAGCCGCTCCTATAATTCACCCCTCCACTTT.